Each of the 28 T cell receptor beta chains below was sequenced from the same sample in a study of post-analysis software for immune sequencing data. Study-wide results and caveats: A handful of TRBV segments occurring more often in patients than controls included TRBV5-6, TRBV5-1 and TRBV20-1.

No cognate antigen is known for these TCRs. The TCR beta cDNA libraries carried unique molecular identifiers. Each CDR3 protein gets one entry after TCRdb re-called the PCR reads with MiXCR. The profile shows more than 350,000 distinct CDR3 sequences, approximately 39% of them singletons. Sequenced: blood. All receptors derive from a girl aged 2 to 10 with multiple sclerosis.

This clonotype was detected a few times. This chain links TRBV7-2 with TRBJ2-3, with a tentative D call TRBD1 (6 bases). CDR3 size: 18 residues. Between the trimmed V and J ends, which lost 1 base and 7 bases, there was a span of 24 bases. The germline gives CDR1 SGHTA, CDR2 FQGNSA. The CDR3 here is CASSLEGQGPVTFYTQYF. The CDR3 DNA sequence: TGTGCCAGCAGCTTAGAGGGGCAGGGGCCGGTCACCTTTTATACGCAGTATTTT.

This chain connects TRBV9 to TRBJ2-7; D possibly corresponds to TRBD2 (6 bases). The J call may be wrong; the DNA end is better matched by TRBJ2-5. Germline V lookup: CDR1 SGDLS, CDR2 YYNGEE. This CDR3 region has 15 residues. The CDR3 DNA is TGTGCCAGCAGCGTAGCGAGCGGGCTGGGGGAGACCCAGTACTTC. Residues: CASSVASGLGETQYF.

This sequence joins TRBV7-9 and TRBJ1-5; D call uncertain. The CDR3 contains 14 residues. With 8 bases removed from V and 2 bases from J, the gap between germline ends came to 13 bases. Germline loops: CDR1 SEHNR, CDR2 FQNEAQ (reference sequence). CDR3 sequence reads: CASVPSGGNQPQHF. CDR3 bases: TGTGCCAGCGTGCCGAGTGGGGGCAATCAGCCCCAGCATTTT. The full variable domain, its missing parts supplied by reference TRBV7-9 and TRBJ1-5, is DTGVSQNPRHKITKRGQNVTFRCDPISEHNRLYWYRQTLGQGPEFLTYFQNEAQLEKSRLLSDRFSAERPKGSFSTLEIQRTEQGDSAMYLCASVPSGGNQPQHFGDGTRLSIL.

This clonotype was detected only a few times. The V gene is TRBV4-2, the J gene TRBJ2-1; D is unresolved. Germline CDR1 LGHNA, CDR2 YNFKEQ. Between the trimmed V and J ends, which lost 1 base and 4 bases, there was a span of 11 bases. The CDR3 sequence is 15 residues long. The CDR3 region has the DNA TGTGCCAGCAGCCAAGTTTTTGGGGATTACAATGAGCAGTTCTTC. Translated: CASSQVFGDYNEQFF.

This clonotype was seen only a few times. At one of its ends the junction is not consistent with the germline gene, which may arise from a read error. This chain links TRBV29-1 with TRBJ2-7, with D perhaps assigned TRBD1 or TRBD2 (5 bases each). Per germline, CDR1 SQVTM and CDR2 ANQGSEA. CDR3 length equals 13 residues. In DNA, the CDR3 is TGCAGTGTTGAAACCGGGACCCCCTACGAGCAGTACTTC. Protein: CSVETGTPYEQYF.

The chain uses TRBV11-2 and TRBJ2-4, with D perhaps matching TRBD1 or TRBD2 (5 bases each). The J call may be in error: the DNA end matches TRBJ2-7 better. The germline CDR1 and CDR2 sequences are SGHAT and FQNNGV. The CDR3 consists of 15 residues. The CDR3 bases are TGTGCCAGCAGCTCCTCAGGGAGAGTACCCTACGAGCAGTACTTC. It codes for CASSSSGRVPYEQYF.

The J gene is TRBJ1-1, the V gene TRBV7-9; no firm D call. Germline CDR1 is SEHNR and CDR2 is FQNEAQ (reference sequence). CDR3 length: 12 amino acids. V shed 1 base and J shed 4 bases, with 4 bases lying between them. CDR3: CASSLVRTEAFF. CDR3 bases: TGTGCCAGCAGCTTAGTTCGCACTGAAGCTTTCTTT.

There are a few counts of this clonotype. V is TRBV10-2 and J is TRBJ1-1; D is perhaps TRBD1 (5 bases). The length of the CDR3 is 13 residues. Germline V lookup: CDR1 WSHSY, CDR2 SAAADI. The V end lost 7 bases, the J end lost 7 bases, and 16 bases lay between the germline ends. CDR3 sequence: CASNLEGRLEAFF. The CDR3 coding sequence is TGCGCCAGCAACCTGGAGGGGCGACTTGAAGCTTTCTTT.

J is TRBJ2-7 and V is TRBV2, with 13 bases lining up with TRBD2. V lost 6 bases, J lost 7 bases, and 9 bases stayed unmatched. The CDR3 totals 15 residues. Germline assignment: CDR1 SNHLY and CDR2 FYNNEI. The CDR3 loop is CASSLGTSGMQEQYF. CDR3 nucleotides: TGTGCCAGCAGCCTCGGGACTAGCGGGATGCAGGAGCAGTACTTC.

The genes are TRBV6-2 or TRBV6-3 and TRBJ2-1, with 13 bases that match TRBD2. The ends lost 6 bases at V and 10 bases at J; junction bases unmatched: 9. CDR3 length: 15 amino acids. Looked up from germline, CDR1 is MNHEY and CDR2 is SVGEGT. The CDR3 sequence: CASSSLAGGPTEQFF. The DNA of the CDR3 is TGTGCCAGCAGCTCACTAGCGGGAGGGCCCACCGAGCAGTTCTTC.

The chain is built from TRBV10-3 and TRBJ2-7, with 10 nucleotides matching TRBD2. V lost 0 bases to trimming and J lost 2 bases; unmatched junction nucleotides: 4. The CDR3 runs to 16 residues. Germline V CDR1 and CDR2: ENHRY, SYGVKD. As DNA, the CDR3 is TGTGCCATCAGTGAGTCGGGGCTAGCGGGGGCCTACGAGCAGTACTTC. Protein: CAISESGLAGAYEQYF.

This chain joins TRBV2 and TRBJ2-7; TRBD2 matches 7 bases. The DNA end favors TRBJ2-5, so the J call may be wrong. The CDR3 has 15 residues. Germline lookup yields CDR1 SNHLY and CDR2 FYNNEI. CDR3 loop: CASSDNSGGWETQYF. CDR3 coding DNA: TGTGCCAGCAGTGATAACTCGGGAGGCTGGGAGACCCAGTACTTC.

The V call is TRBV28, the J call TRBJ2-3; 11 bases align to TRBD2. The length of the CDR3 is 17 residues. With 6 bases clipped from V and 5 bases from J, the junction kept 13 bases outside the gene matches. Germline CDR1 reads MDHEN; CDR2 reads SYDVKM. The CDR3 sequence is CASSPHQLAGAGDTQYF. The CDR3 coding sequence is TGTGCCAGCAGCCCACATCAACTAGCGGGAGCGGGAGATACGCAGTATTTT.

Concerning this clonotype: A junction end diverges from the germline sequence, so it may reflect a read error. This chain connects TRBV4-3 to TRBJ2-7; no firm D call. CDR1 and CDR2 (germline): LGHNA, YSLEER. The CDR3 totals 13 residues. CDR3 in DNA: TGCACCAGCAGTCCTTCGGACGGGTACGAGCAGTACTTC. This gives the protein CTSSPSDGYEQYF.

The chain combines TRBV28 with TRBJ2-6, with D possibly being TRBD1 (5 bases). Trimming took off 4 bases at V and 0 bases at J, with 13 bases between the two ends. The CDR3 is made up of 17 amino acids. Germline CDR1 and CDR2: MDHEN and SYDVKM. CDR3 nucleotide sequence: TGTGCCAGCAGTTCCCCAGGGCTTCACTCTGGGGCCAACGTCCTGACTTTC. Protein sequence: CASSSPGLHSGANVLTF.

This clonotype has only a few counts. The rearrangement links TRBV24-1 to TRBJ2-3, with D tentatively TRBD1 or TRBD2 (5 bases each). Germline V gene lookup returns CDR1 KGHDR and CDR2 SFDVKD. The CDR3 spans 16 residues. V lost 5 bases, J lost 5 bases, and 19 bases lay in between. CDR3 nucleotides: TGTGCCACCAGTGGGTCGGTTTATGAGGGGCGAGATACGCAGTATTTT. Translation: CATSGSVYEGRDTQYF.

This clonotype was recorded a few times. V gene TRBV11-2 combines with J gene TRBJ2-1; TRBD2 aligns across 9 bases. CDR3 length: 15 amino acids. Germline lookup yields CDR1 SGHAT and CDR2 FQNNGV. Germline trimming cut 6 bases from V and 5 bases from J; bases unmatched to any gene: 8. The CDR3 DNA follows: TGTGCCAGCAGGCTAGCGGGGTTTGGGAACAATGAGCAGTTCTTC. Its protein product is CASRLAGFGNNEQFF. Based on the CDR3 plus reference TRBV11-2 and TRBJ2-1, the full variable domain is EAGVAQSPRYKIIEKRQSVAFWCNPISGHATLYWYQQILGQGPKLLIQFQNNGVVDDSQLPKDRFSAERLKGVDSTLKIQPAKLEDSAVYLCASRLAGFGNNEQFFGPGTRLTVL.

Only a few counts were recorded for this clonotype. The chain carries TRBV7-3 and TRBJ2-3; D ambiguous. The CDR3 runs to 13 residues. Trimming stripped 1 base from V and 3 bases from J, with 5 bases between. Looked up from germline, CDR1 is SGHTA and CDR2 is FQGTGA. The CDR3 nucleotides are TGTGCCAGCAGCTTAAAGGTTACAGATACGCAGTATTTT. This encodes CASSLKVTDTQYF.

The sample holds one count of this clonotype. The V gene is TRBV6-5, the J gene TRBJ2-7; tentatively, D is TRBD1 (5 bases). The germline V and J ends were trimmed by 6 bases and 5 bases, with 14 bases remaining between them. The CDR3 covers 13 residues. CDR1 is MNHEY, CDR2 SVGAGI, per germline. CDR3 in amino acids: CASSTTEVHEQYF. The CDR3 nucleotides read TGTGCCAGCAGCACGACAGAAGTCCACGAGCAGTACTTC.

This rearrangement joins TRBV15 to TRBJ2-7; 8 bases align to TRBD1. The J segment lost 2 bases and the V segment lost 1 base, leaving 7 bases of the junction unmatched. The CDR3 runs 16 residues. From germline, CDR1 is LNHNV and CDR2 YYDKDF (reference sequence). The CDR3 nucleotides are TGTGCCACCAGCAGAGCAGTGGGACAGGAGACCTACGAGCAGTACTTC. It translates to CATSRAVGQETYEQYF. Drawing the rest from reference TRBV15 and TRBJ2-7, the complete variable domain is DAMVIQNPRYQVTQFGKPVTLSCSQTLNHNVMYWYQQKSSQAPKLLFHYYDKDFNNEADTPDNFQSRRPNTSFCFLDIRSPGLGDTAMYLCATSRAVGQETYEQYFGPGTRLTVT.

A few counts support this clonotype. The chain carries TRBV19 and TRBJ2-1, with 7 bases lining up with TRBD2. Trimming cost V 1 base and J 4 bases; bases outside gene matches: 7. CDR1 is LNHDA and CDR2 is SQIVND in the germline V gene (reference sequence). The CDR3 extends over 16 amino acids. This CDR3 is CASSIVWTRSYNEQFF. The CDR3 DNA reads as TGTGCCAGTAGTATAGTATGGACTAGGAGTTACAATGAGCAGTTCTTC.

The CDR3 sequence: CASSLGLAGASQYF. DNA of the CDR3: TGTGCCAGCAGCTTGGGACTAGCGGGAGCTTCGCAGTACTTC. The chain employs TRBV5-6 and TRBJ2-7, with 12 bases matching TRBD2. V dropped 0 bases and J dropped 9; count of bases not matched to a gene: 4. CDR3 size: 14 residues. Germline values: CDR1 SGHDT, CDR2 YYEEEE.

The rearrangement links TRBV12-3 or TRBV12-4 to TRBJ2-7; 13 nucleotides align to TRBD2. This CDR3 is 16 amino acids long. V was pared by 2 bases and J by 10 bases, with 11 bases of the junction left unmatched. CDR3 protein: CASSLRTGLAGPNQYF. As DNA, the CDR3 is TGTGCCAGCAGTTTACGGACGGGACTAGCGGGGCCCAACCAGTACTTC.

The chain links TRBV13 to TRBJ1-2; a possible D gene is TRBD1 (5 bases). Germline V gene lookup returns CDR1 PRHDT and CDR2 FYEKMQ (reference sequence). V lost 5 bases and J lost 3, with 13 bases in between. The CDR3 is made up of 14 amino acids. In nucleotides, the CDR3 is TGTGCCAGCAGCCCTTCAGGGTCCTACTATGGCTACACCTTC. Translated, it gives CASSPSGSYYGYTF. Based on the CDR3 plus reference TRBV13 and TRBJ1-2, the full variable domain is AAGVIQSPRHLIKEKRETATLKCYPIPRHDTVYWYQQGPGQDPQFLISFYEKMQSDKGSIPDRFSAQQFSDYHSELNMSSLELGDSALYFCASSPSGSYYGYTFGSGTRLTVV.

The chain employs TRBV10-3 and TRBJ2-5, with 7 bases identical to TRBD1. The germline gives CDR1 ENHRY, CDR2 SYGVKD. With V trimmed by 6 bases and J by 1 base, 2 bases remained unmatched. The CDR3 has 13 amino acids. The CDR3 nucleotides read TGTGCCATCAGGAGGGACAGCCAAGAGACCCAGTACTTC. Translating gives CAIRRDSQETQYF.

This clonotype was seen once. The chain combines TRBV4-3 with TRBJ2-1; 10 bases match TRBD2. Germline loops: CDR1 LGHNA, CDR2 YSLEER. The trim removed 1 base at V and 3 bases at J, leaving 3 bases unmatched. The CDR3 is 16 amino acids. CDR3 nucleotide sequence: TGCGCCAGCAGCCAAGGGGTAGCGGGAGGCTACAATGAGCAGTTCTTC. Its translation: CASSQGVAGGYNEQFF.

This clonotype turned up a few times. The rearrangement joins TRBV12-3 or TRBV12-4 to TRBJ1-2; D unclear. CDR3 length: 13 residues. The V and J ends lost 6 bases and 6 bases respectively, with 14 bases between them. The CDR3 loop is CASRDTLKDGYTF. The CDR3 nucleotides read TGTGCCAGCAGAGACACACTGAAGGATGGCTACACCTTC.

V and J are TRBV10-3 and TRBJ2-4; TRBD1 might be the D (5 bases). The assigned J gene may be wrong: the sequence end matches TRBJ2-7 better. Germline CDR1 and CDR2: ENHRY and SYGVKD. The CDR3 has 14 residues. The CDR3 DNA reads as TGTGCCATCAGTGACGACAGAAGAGCCTACGAGCAGTACTTC. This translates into CAISDDRRAYEQYF.